This T cell receptor beta chain was retrieved from a study of T-cell reconstitution after alpha-beta-depleted transplantation in children. Study-level results: The origin of high day-60 TCRbeta diversity in some patients lay in surviving recipient T cells and thymic progenitors.

Details on this clonotype: The antigen is undetermined.

The CDR3 runs 18 residues. Looked up from germline, CDR1 is SGHAT and CDR2 is FQDESV (reference sequence). V gave up 4 bases and J gave up 0 bases, with 19 bases separating them. Unique molecular identifiers were built into the TCRbeta library. MiXCR, run by TCRdb on the PCR reads, gives a single entry per CDR3 protein. The sample holds hundreds of thousands of distinct CDR3 sequences, about 23% seen once. Sequencing was performed on PBMCs, mostly from graft donor cells, taken 360 days after TCRalphabeta/CD19-depleted stem cell transplant. The chain links TRBV11-1 to TRBJ2-1; D remains ambiguous. The receptor was derived from a boy less than two years old who had a stem cell transplant for acute myeloid leukemia, so the T cells may come from the graft donor. Here the CDR3 reads CASSSSSPATSSYNEQFF. The CDR3 DNA sequence: TGTGCCAGCAGCTCATCTTCCCCCGCAACGAGCTCCTACAATGAGCAGTTCTTC.